Below, 6 T cell receptor beta chains from the same sample are listed, as sequenced in a study of technical replicates of blood from a few donors. Sequencing was performed with immunoSEQ multiplex PCR; in TCRdb, only in-frame clones are kept and a portion is missing. The sample includes some 94,000 clones, about 96% seen only once; the top ten take more than 0.35%. The sample consisted of T cells isolated from PBMCs. These receptors all stem from a human donor in good health.

J is TRBJ2-2 and V is TRBV27, with TRBD1 identical over 10 bases. V gave up 3 bases and J gave up 6 bases; unmatched junction bases: 4. In germline, CDR1 is MNHEY, CDR2 SMNVEV (reference sequence). This CDR3 contains 15 residues. CDR3 nucleotide sequence: TGTGCCAGCAGTTTCGATGGACAGGGGGCCGGGGAGCTGTTTTTT. Translation gives CASSFDGQGAGELFF.

V gene TRBV7-6 combines with J gene TRBJ2-7, with TRBD2 identical over 12 bases. Germline assignment: CDR1 SGHVS and CDR2 FNYEAQ. The V gene end was trimmed by 6 bases and the J gene end by 0 bases; junction bases not matched to a gene: 3. The CDR3 has 15 amino acids. The CDR3 is CASSRLAGASYEQYF. Written as DNA, the CDR3 is TGTGCCAGCAGTCGACTAGCGGGAGCCTCCTACGAGCAGTACTTC. The full variable domain, completed using reference TRBV7-6 and TRBJ2-7, is GAGVSQSPRYKVTKRGQDVALRCDPISGHVSLYWYRQALGQGPEFLTYFNYEAQQDKSGLPNDRFSAERPEGSISTLTIQRTEQRDSAMYRCASSRLAGASYEQYFGPGTRLTVT.

This chain uses TRBV5-8 with TRBJ2-7; TRBD1 agrees at 7 bases. This CDR3 region has 14 residues. The germline CDR1 and CDR2 sequences are SGHTS and YDEGEE. V was clipped by 4 bases and J by 0 bases; unmatched bases: 4. Here the CDR3 reads CASSPGQVSYEQYF. DNA of the CDR3: TGTGCCAGCAGCCCAGGACAGGTCTCCTACGAGCAGTACTTC.

This clone was counted between two and nine times. The J gene is TRBJ1-2, the V gene TRBV2; D is ambiguous. With 6 bases removed from V and 7 bases from J, the gap between germline ends came to 9 bases. The CDR3 consists of 11 residues. Germline V lookup: CDR1 SNHLY, CDR2 FYNNEI. Here the CDR3 reads CASRPRSGYTF. DNA for the CDR3: TGTGCCAGCAGGCCTAGAAGTGGCTACACCTTC.

This chain links TRBV11-1 with TRBJ1-4; unclear D gene. Germline lookup yields CDR1 SGHAT and CDR2 FQDESV (reference sequence). The CDR3 spans 14 residues. The V gene lost 1 base and the J gene lost 8 bases, with 11 bases spanning the gap. Here the CDR3 DNA reads TGTGCCAGCAGCTTAGAAGGCGGCAGCGAAAAACTGTTTTTT. It yields the protein CASSLEGGSEKLFF.

This sequence joins TRBV5-6 and TRBJ1-1; no clear D. This CDR3 is 12 amino acids long. V lost 5 bases to trimming and J lost 5 bases, with 10 bases between them. Germline V gives CDR1 SGHDT, CDR2 YYEEEE. This CDR3 reads CASSFSGTEAFF. The CDR3 nucleotides read TGTGCCAGCAGTTTCAGCGGGACTGAAGCTTTCTTT.